These 31 T cell receptor beta chains originate from one sample sequenced in a study of blood T cell repertoires in COVID-19 (dated by TCRdb to about 2020). Libraries were made using the immunoSEQ multiplex PCR assay. Sourced from immuneACCESS, this table was stored by TCRdb with only in-frame sequences that have V and J called. A share of the clones is absent; for the studies checked, an unresolved V gene accounts for under half, and the remainder has no known explanation. In all, the sample holds about 300,000 clones, and 70% to 90% of those were seen once. 5% to 7% of the sample is in the top ten clones. The sample was peripheral blood. Receptors originate from a man younger than 35 who had recovered from COVID-19.

The chain uses TRBV7-2 and TRBJ2-1, with D possibly being TRBD1 (5 bases). CDR1 is SGHTA, CDR2 FQGNSA, per germline. The CDR3 spans 17 residues. Trimming cost V 1 base and J 3 bases, with 16 bases left between them. The DNA for the CDR3 is TGTGCCAGCAGCTTAGGCTCCCAGGGCCCTTTCTACAATGAGCAGTTCTTC. It encodes CASSLGSQGPFYNEQFF.

The J gene is TRBJ2-5, the V gene TRBV11-3; 8 bases match TRBD2. Germline loops: CDR1 SGHNT, CDR2 YENEEA. This CDR3 is built from 15 residues. V lost 1 base and J lost 1; bases outside the gene matches: 2. The CDR3 loop is CASSLAGGPQETQYF. For the CDR3, the DNA is TGTGCCAGCAGCTTAGCGGGAGGGCCCCAAGAGACCCAGTACTTC.

This rearrangement joins TRBV30 to TRBJ2-7; 11 nucleotides line up with TRBD2. Germline values: CDR1 GTSNPN, CDR2 SVGIG (reference sequence). The trim removed 5 bases at V and 3 bases at J, leaving 0 bases unmatched. The CDR3 loop spans 12 amino acids. For the CDR3, the DNA is TGTGCCTGGGGGACTAGCGGCTACGAGCAGTACTTC. It specifies CAWGTSGYEQYF.

The V gene is TRBV5-4, the J gene TRBJ2-7, with D possibly TRBD2 on 6 matching bases. Germline loops: CDR1 SGHNT, CDR2 YYREEE (reference sequence). Trimming pared 5 bases from V and 4 bases from J, leaving 19 bases between. The CDR3 has 15 residues. CDR3: CASSYASGREYEQYF. The DNA for the CDR3 is TGTGCCAGCAGTTATGCTTCGGGACGGGAGTACGAGCAGTACTTC.

V and J are TRBV11-2 and TRBJ2-2; D remains ambiguous. The CDR3 is 13 amino acids. V lost 1 base and J 6 bases, leaving 6 bases between the germline ends. Per the germline V gene, CDR1 is SGHAT and CDR2 is FQNNGV. Here the CDR3 reads CASSLGWPGELFF. CDR3 DNA: TGTGCCAGCAGCTTAGGATGGCCCGGGGAGCTGTTTTTT.

The chain uses TRBV6-2 or TRBV6-3 and TRBJ2-3; TRBD1 agrees at 11 bases. Germline V gene lookup returns CDR1 MNHEY and CDR2 SVGEGT. Unmatched junction bases numbered 6, after V lost 2 bases and J lost 2 bases. The CDR3 length is 17 residues. CDR3 in DNA: TGTGCCAGCAGTTACCGAAGGGACAGGGGGATCACAGATACGCAGTATTTT. Translation: CASSYRRDRGITDTQYF.

This clone was detected only once. This chain uses TRBV5-1 with TRBJ1-3; tentative D call: TRBD1 (5 bases). The CDR3 consists of 17 residues. Looked up from germline, CDR1 is SGHRS and CDR2 is YFSETQ. V lost 0 bases, J lost 2 bases, and 15 bases lay in between. The CDR3 reads CASSLAPRQSTGNTIYF. Here the CDR3 DNA reads TGCGCCAGCAGCTTGGCCCCTAGACAGAGCACTGGAAACACCATATATTTT.

The chain carries TRBV11-1 and TRBJ2-3, with 7 positions matching TRBD2. Germline V lookup: CDR1 SGHAT, CDR2 FQDESV (reference sequence). CDR3 length: 16 residues. Unmatched junction bases numbered 11, after V lost 3 bases and J lost 5 bases. The DNA for the CDR3 is TGTGCCAGCAGCTTGGGGCCTACTAGCGCCCTAGATACGCAGTATTTT. It specifies CASSLGPTSALDTQYF.

V usage is TRBV6-2 or TRBV6-3 and J usage is TRBJ1-1, with D possibly TRBD1 on 6 matching bases. The V end lost 5 bases, the J end lost 1 base, and 14 bases lay between the germline ends. The CDR3 is made up of 15 amino acids. Germline assignment: CDR1 MNHEY and CDR2 SVGEGT. As DNA, the CDR3 is TGTGCCAGCAGTGACGGATCAGGGGAGAACACTGAAGCTTTCTTT. Translating gives CASSDGSGENTEAFF.

V usage is TRBV7-3 and J usage is TRBJ2-1; 7 bases line up with TRBD2. CDR1 SGHTA and CDR2 FQGTGA come from the germline V gene. The trim removed 2 bases at V and 9 bases at J, leaving 10 bases unmatched. The CDR3 totals 15 residues. CDR3 loop: CASSLYPAGVGEQFF. CDR3 sequence (DNA): TGTGCCAGCAGCTTATACCCGGCGGGAGTCGGTGAGCAGTTCTTC.

The chain combines TRBV14 with TRBJ2-7; no definite D call. The CDR3 spans 15 residues. Trimming stripped 0 bases from V and 0 bases from J, with 9 bases between. From germline, CDR1 is SGHDN and CDR2 FVKESK. CDR3 residues: CASSQEIVSSYEQYF. CDR3 nucleotide sequence: TGTGCCAGCAGCCAAGAAATCGTGAGCTCCTACGAGCAGTACTTC.

This chain uses TRBV12-5 with TRBJ2-2, with 7 bases lining up with TRBD2. Germline-derived CDR1 and CDR2 are LGHNT and FRNRAP. The V and J ends lost 7 bases and 5 bases, in that order; junction bases with no gene match: 10. CDR3 size: 15 residues. CDR3 nucleotide sequence: TGTGCTAGTGAGGCGGGGGACTACGGGACCGGGGAGCTGTTTTTT. Residues: CASEAGDYGTGELFF.

The chain joins TRBV2 to TRBJ2-1; D perhaps matches TRBD1 (5 bases). This CDR3 contains 11 residues. Germline values: CDR1 SNHLY, CDR2 FYNNEI. Trimming left V 3 bases short and J 10 bases short, with 7 bases between. The CDR3 coding sequence is TGTGCCAGCAGTGACAGGGTAGAGCAGTTCTTC. Translation: CASSDRVEQFF.

The chain is built from TRBV29-1 and TRBJ2-1; 11 bases are a match to TRBD1. Germline CDR1 and CDR2: SQVTM and ANQGSEA. Losses at the gene ends were 7 bases for V and 7 bases for J; bases not matched to a gene: 9. The CDR3 runs 14 residues. The CDR3 DNA sequence: TGCAGCGGGGGAGGGACAGGGGGTTCTAATGAGCAGTTCTTC. Protein: CSGGGTGGSNEQFF.

The chain couples TRBV6-5 to TRBJ2-1; D gene uncertain. This CDR3 is built from 16 residues. V lost 0 bases and J lost 4, with 13 bases in between. Germline-derived CDR1 and CDR2 are MNHEY and SVGAGI. The CDR3 nucleotides are TGTGCCAGCAGTTACTCCTCAGGTAGTACATACAATGAGCAGTTCTTC. Translated, it gives CASSYSSGSTYNEQFF.

This chain joins TRBV7-2 and TRBJ1-3; no clear D. CDR3 size: 13 residues. From germline, CDR1 is SGHTA and CDR2 FQGNSA. Deletions cut 3 bases from V and 15 bases from J, with 18 bases between. DNA of the CDR3: TGTGCCAGCAGCTTGTATTTTTGGGGAGTTACATATTTT. The encoded protein is CASSLYFWGVTYF.

The genes are TRBV5-4 and TRBJ1-3; D may be TRBD1 (5 bases). CDR1 is SGHNT and CDR2 is YYREEE in the germline V gene (reference sequence). V lost 4 bases and J 0 bases, leaving 11 bases between the germline ends. This CDR3 region has 15 residues. CDR3 nucleotide sequence: TGTGCCAGCAGCCTACGGGGGGACTCTGGAAACACCATATATTTT. Translating it yields CASSLRGDSGNTIYF.

This chain uses TRBV11-2 with TRBJ1-6; possible D gene TRBD1, 5 bases. V was trimmed by 0 bases and J by 9 bases, leaving 12 bases between them. Germline V gene data show CDR1 as SGHAT and CDR2 as FQNNGV. This CDR3 has 15 amino acids. Written as DNA, the CDR3 is TGTGCCAGCAGCTTAGAAGGAGGGGTTACTTCACCCCTCCACTTT. It translates to CASSLEGGVTSPLHF. The complete variable domain, with remaining parts taken from reference TRBV11-2 and TRBJ1-6, reads EAGVAQSPRYKIIEKRQSVAFWCNPISGHATLYWYQQILGQGPKLLIQFQNNGVVDDSQLPKDRFSAERLKGVDSTLKIQPAKLEDSAVYLCASSLEGGVTSPLHFGNGTRLTVT.

This sequence joins TRBV29-1 and TRBJ2-7, with D possibly being TRBD1 (6 bases). Trimming took off 4 bases at V and 2 bases at J, with 12 bases between the two ends. Germline V CDR1 and CDR2: SQVTM, ANQGSEA. CDR3 length equals 13 residues. CDR3 nucleotides: TGCAGCGTTGTCCGGACAGAGACCTACGAGCAGTACTTC. It specifies CSVVRTETYEQYF.

The V call is TRBV29-1, the J call TRBJ2-3; D not certain. The CDR3 extends over 15 amino acids. V shed 4 bases and J shed 0 bases, with 14 bases lying between them. Germline V gives CDR1 SQVTM, CDR2 ANQGSEA. The CDR3 sequence is CSVGDRGFSTDTQYF. The CDR3 DNA sequence: TGCAGCGTTGGTGACCGAGGCTTTAGCACAGATACGCAGTATTTT.

This chain joins TRBV30 and TRBJ2-1; TRBD2 matches at 9 bases. With V trimmed by 2 bases and J by 4 bases, 12 bases remained unmatched. The CDR3 runs 17 residues. The germline CDR1 and CDR2 sequences are GTSNPN and SVGIG (reference sequence). CDR3 residues: CAWSLFRTSGFYNEQFF. The CDR3 bases are TGTGCCTGGAGTTTATTTAGAACTAGCGGGTTTTACAATGAGCAGTTCTTC.

The chain uses TRBV6-5 and TRBJ1-1; a possible D gene is TRBD1 (5 bases). V was pared by 2 bases and J by 5 bases, with 12 bases between. The germline gives CDR1 MNHEY, CDR2 SVGAGI. This CDR3 has 14 residues. Here the CDR3 reads CASSYGAEGTEAFF. In DNA form, the CDR3 reads TGTGCCAGCAGTTACGGGGCAGAAGGGACTGAAGCTTTCTTT.

The J gene is TRBJ2-6, the V gene TRBV2; D remains unclear. Germline-derived CDR1 and CDR2 are SNHLY and FYNNEI. The length of the CDR3 is 15 residues. Trimming removed 6 bases from V and 3 bases from J, with 12 bases in between. The CDR3 spells CASSPSTGGANVLTF. CDR3 sequence (DNA): TGTGCCAGCAGCCCTTCGACTGGTGGGGCCAACGTCCTGACTTTC.

The chain has TRBV5-8 and TRBJ2-2; TRBD2 might be the D (5 bases). Deletions cut 0 bases from V and 2 bases from J, with 14 bases between. In germline, CDR1 is SGHTS, CDR2 YDEGEE. The CDR3 totals 17 residues. Here the CDR3 DNA reads TGTGCCAGCAGCTTGGCGGGAAGGACTTTTAACACCGGGGAGCTGTTTTTT. As protein: CASSLAGRTFNTGELFF.

V gene TRBV7-3 combines with J gene TRBJ2-5, with 10 bases identical to TRBD1. With 5 bases clipped from V and 4 bases from J, the junction kept 7 bases outside the gene matches. The CDR3 runs 15 residues. CDR1 and CDR2 from the germline V gene are SGHTA and FQGTGA. DNA of the CDR3: TGTGCCAGCAGCCCAACCGGGACAGGGGCAGAGACCCAGTACTTC. As protein: CASSPTGTGAETQYF.

Worth noting for this clone: Other DNA sequences in the same sample also yield this CDR3. V and J are TRBV6-5 and TRBJ2-7; TRBD1 matches 9 bases. This CDR3 has 14 residues. Germline values: CDR1 MNHEY, CDR2 SVGAGI. The V and J ends lost 6 bases and 2 bases, in that order; junction bases with no gene match: 5. The CDR3 protein is CASSSGQGPYEQYF. The CDR3, as DNA: TGTGCCAGCAGCTCGGGACAGGGCCCCTACGAGCAGTACTTC.

The V gene is TRBV27, the J gene TRBJ1-2; no reliable D call. The germline gives CDR1 MNHEY, CDR2 SMNVEV (reference sequence). V lost 4 bases and J 4 bases, leaving 13 bases between the germline ends. CDR3 length: 14 residues. CDR3 protein: CASSWAAGVYGYTF. CDR3 DNA sequence: TGTGCCAGCAGTTGGGCAGCCGGCGTCTATGGCTACACCTTC.

The J gene is TRBJ2-5, the V gene TRBV5-5, with a tentative D call TRBD1 (6 bases). CDR1 SGHKS and CDR2 YYEKEE come from the germline V gene (reference sequence). Trimming cost V 0 bases and J 4 bases, with 19 bases left between them. This CDR3 has 17 amino acids. The CDR3 protein is CASSLGETDQGRETQYF. CDR3 DNA: TGTGCCAGCAGCTTGGGGGAAACCGACCAGGGGCGAGAGACCCAGTACTTC.

J is TRBJ1-2 and V is TRBV5-1; the D gene is possibly TRBD1 (6 bases). Germline V gene lookup returns CDR1 SGHRS and CDR2 YFSETQ. This CDR3 comprises 16 residues. Trimming took off 8 bases at V and 8 bases at J, with 28 bases between the two ends. The CDR3 spells CARRVRGGAPLWGYTF. Written as DNA, the CDR3 is TGCGCCAGACGCGTTAGGGGGGGGGCCCCACTGTGGGGCTACACCTTC.

This clone was detected only once. The chain combines TRBV3-1 (or the pseudogene TRBV3-2) with TRBJ1-6; possibly TRBD1 for D (6 bases). This CDR3 region has 15 residues. V was clipped by 2 bases and J by 6 bases, with 11 bases between them. Germline values: CDR1 LGHDT, CDR2 YNNKEL (reference sequence). DNA for the CDR3: TGTGCCAGCAGCCAAACCAGGGGTTTTAATTCACCCCTCCACTTT. Its protein is CASSQTRGFNSPLHF.

This chain connects TRBV6-5 to TRBJ1-2; D unclear. The CDR3 length is 15 residues. Trimming left V 0 bases short and J 3 bases short, with 11 bases between. The germline V gene has CDR1 MNHEY and CDR2 SVGAGI. The CDR3, as DNA: TGTGCCAGCAGTTACTCGAGAGAATTAGACTATGGCTACACCTTC. Its translation is CASSYSRELDYGYTF.